This record covers a single T cell receptor beta chain. The germline V gene has CDR1 MNHNS and CDR2 SASEGT. This CDR3 spans 16 amino acids. Trimming removed 1 base from V and 0 bases from J, with 10 bases in between. TCRdb keeps only in-frame clones here, not all; method: immunoSEQ multiplex PCR. The sample carries 150,000 or so clones, roughly 80% recorded once. This sample was taken from a study of blood T cell repertoires in COVID-19. The specimen sequenced was peripheral blood. The receptor was isolated from a woman aged 55-69 years with acute or convalescent COVID-19. V gene TRBV6-1 combines with J gene TRBJ1-3; D gene uncertain. CDR3 in DNA: TGTGCCAGCAGTGAAGTGGCCGCCAACTCTGGAAACACCATATATTTT. It specifies CASSEVAANSGNTIYF.